This T cell receptor beta chain was sequenced in a study of cytomegalovirus exposure and HLA in healthy donors (dated by TCRdb to about 2017). Regarding the study in general: An earlier analysis of roughly 500 of the donors reported 276 Gb of sequence data and around 110 million unique TCR beta sequences obtained from about 179 million T cells. An early release covering roughly 640 HLA-typed donors comprised about 310 gigabases of sequencing data and roughly 86 million unique TCR sequences. The genetic ancestry cluster associated with self-reported Caucasian donors included roughly four fifths of the roughly 410 genotyped donors. The study aimed to test whether cataloging public T cell receptors could reveal signatures of past pathogen exposure. The T cell repertoires of about 700 subjects were profiled by immunosequencing and related to cytomegalovirus serostatus. Along with the approximately 650-subject first cohort, a separate validation cohort of over a hundred different subjects was used. High-throughput TCR immunosequencing, statistical association of individual TCRs with disease status, and machine learning were combined to predict cytomegalovirus infection status. In a later analysis, previously published TCR beta repertoires from 550 to 700 donors were re-analyzed and high-resolution HLA genotyping was added so that TCR occurrence patterns could be studied. In the later analysis, no new phenotypic data were used to find candidate immune exposures; instead, reliance was placed on TCR beta sequences and their occurrence across donors. In an earlier analysis of 500 to 650 of the donors, high-throughput TCR beta sequencing was used to judge whether each TCR beta V gene segment behaved as functional or pseudogenic. Donor age, sex, ethnicity and CMV serostatus were compiled alongside the repertoire data. A later genetic analysis took genome-wide SNP genotypes for about three fifths of the 666 donors and used that subset as a discovery cohort. All discovery cohort repertoires had been generated on a single sequencing platform. Class I and class II HLA loci were covered by the typing at four-digit resolution. Typing coverage varied by locus: roughly 620-630 donors for A, B, C, DRB1 and DQB1; roughly 510 for DQA1; over 600 for DPA1; roughly 450 for DPB1. Roughly five DR-DQ haplotypes were handled as single units for association and clustering, since linkage in the cohort was strong. Among 398 genotyped donors of the cohort, an average of around 240,000 unique TCR beta nucleotide sequences were sequenced per donor, about a sixth of them non-productive. The investigation overall reported the following: Several of the top co-occurrence clusters appeared to be linked to parvovirus B19, influenza, CMV and Epstein-Barr virus, according to a later analysis. The presence/absence analyses assumed that sequencing depth was roughly uniform across donors, and that assumption may not be true. An association between a missense DCLRE1C variant and V-gene and J-gene trimming of TCR beta chains was found in a later genetic analysis and replicated in an independent cohort. The sequencing pipeline was judged likely to have produced a cluster of highly shared sequence variants as a technical artifact. The only immune exposure information available for the cohort was CMV serostatus. The study listed 150 to 200 TCR beta chains as associated with cytomegalovirus. When HLA alleles, especially DR and DQ, strongly co-occurred, attributing TCR associations to individual alleles was difficult. The earlier analysis of a few hundred of the donors excluded over 15 rarely observed V segments, including chromosome 9 orphons, because counts were too low. While some public TCRs were present in many individuals, most TCR sequences turned up only very rarely across donors. An earlier analysis of approximately 530 of the donors showed that most TCR beta V segments appeared in productive rearrangements either about 87% or about 30% of the time, which broadly matched IMGT annotations. Linkage disequilibrium might explain the correlated functional status among segregating V segments, but an unknown experimental factor could not be ruled out. In a later genetic analysis, fewer N-insertions in productive TCRs were reported among donors in an Asian-associated ancestry cluster than the roughly 670-donor mean. A further reported finding was that TCR beta sequences accurately predicted the HLA-A and HLA-B alleles for most subjects in the first cohort. Cytomegalovirus status was reported to be diagnosed by the classifier with high specificity and sensitivity in both the original and validation cohorts. According to the authors, the approach could potentially be generalized to other disease states and immunological phenotypes. Because some donors lacked HLA typing at each locus, the association tests relied only on the typed subset. In a later analysis, the rate of TCR association differed among HLA loci, with DRB1 alleles having the most associated TCRs and HLA-C alleles having the fewest. In a later analysis, HLA-associated TCR beta chains were found to be more clonally expanded and to have lower generation probabilities than equally common non-associated chains. Most CMV-associated TCR beta chains appeared to be HLA-restricted in a later analysis, and the HLA associations seemed to be driven largely by CMV exposure. A few of the identified cytomegalovirus-associated TCR beta chains were confirmed in vitro to be specific for cytomegalovirus antigens. Specific HLA alleles were associated with 15,000 to 20,000 TCR beta sequences at a false discovery rate of 0.05 in a later analysis. Some IMGT-functional V segments, including TRBV6-2 and TRBV6-3, could not be told apart with the 87-base-pair reads, so those segments were excluded. The cohort was sequenced for TCR beta chains only, and without alpha or paired-chain data the features that could be detected were limited.

V lost 6 bases and J lost 0 bases, and the count of bases not matched to a germline gene is 2. The CDR3 numbers 14 residues from cysteine through phenylalanine. The DNA shown is the 42-base CDR3, in frame from base 1. Per the germline V gene, MGHDK is the CDR1 and SYGVNS is the CDR2. The cohort comprised 710 or so healthy bone marrow donors. At the time of sampling, all cohort members were nominally healthy, though unrecorded immune exposures were likely present. The donor was CMV seropositive and belonged to the group of 250 to 350 seropositive cohort members. A peripheral blood sample was collected from each donor, and TCR beta sequencing was performed on peripheral blood mononuclear cells. Genomic DNA extraction from the blood cell samples was performed with the Qiagen DNeasy Blood Extraction Kit. Comment on this clone: Its specific antigen is unknown. Base qualities are not provided; no much larger clone lies one nucleotide away.

The library was generated by the immunoSEQ multiplex PCR assay. The multiplex PCR relied on a mix of 60 forward primers for TCR Vbeta segments and 13 reverse primers for TCR Jbeta segments. The CDR3 region of rearranged TCR beta genes was amplified from genomic DNA by a multiplex PCR assay. On the Illumina HiSeq System, the amplified TCR beta libraries were sequenced as 87-base-pair reads. The paper's data handling went like this. Across the 670 or so repertoires, a later analysis counted tens of millions of unique TCR beta chains, roughly 11 million of which were shared by at least two donors. Raw reads were error-corrected and collapsed into unique sequences with a nearest-neighbor algorithm that merged closely related sequences to remove PCR and sequencing errors. To assign V, D and J gene segments, CDR3 sequences were aligned to IMGT reference sequences. For a sequence to be retained, a match of at least six nucleotides to both a V gene segment and a J gene segment was required. A rearrangement was called productive if the CDR3 had no stop codons and remained in frame with V and J, and every other rearrangement was called non-productive. CDR3 was defined by IMGT convention, running from the second conserved V-encoded cysteine to the conserved J-encoded phenylalanine. In an earlier analysis of 587 of the donors, sequences lacking an unambiguous match to a single V gene segment were excluded. In an earlier analysis of 450 to 750 of the donors, a V segment was called functional when productive rearrangements were above 56.7%, and segregating when the standard deviation between donors exceeded 5%. A statistical classification framework was developed to diagnose cytomegalovirus status using the catalog of TCR beta chain sequences. In a later analysis, TCR nucleotide sequences were compared against IMGT/GENE-DB human TR gene sequences so that V and J genes could be assigned. In a later analysis, CDR3 sequences and most-parsimonious VDJ recombination scenarios were assigned using the TCRdist pipeline. A later analysis defined each TCR beta chain by its CDR3 amino acid sequence plus V-gene family, and excluded reads lacking a unique V-gene family. As a way to deal with suspected cross-contamination and a sequencing artifact, a later analysis dropped approximately 590 nucleotide sequences that were highly shared and had low generation probability. In a later analysis, a clonal expansion index for each public chain was calculated from normalized within-repertoire ranks of inferred template counts. Generation probabilities in a later analysis came from a VDJ recombination model fitted to out-of-frame rearrangements, and those results were checked against IGoR. In a later analysis, hypergeometric tests were used to score TCR-TCR, TCR-HLA and TCR-CMV co-occurrence, with a repertoire-size bias correction applied to TCR pairs. False discovery rates were estimated in a later analysis by permuting HLA or CMV assignments 20 times. A later analysis grouped co-occurring TCRs with DBSCAN, adding TCRdist sequence similarity when clustering within HLA-allele-positive subsets. For co-occurrence clustering, repertoires with fewer than 30,000 or more than 120,000 public chains were excluded, along with roughly 5 repertoires with anomalous nucleotide sharing. TCRdb holds this immuneACCESS table with in-frame rearrangements only. Some clones are missing; in checked studies, unresolved V genes explain under half, and the rest has no known cause. D and trimming come from the DNA, and the V and J calls and clone size come from that table. This sample comprises approximately 150,000 clones, over 70% of them detected only once. The biggest ten clones account for more than 6% of the sample.

The receptor comes from a woman aged 40 to 55 in good health and CMV-seropositive. Here the chain combines TRBV25-1 and TRBJ2-1; TRBD1 fits 7 bases in the junction. Sample: PBMCs. The CDR3 protein is CASSRDSSYNEQFF. DNA sequence: TGTGCCAGCAGCCGGGACAGCTCCTACAATGAGCAGTTCTTC.